This paragraph covers one TCR beta chain sequence. No antigen is known for it. Described treatment: oral pan-JAK inhibitor, 5-10 mg twice daily. Separation by sorting yielded CD4+ and CD8+ T cells from PBMCs. The sample originates from a study of CD8+ T cells in alopecia areata. Study-wide findings and caveats: In scalp and blood, many expanded lesional clones persisted during tofacitinib. Whether baseline CD8+ expansion is linked to response remains uncertain, given a single nonresponder.

Following RNA extraction, reverse transcription yielded cDNA that acted as the sequencing template. The table came from immunoSEQ multiplex PCR; TCRdb's copy has only in-frame clones and leaves some out. The sample has some 220,000 clones, roughly 56% seen once. Trimming shortened V by 4 bases and J by 11 bases, and 19 bases separated the two germline ends. CDR1 and CDR2 (germline): SGHRS, YFSETQ. The CDR3 is 15 amino acids. The sample was CD4+ T cells sorted from blood, taken at week 4, from a patient treated with tofacitinib. The TCR sequence derives from a human donor with alopecia areata. The chain recombines TRBV5-1 with TRBJ1-6; perhaps TRBD1 as D (5 bases). CDR3 sequence: CASSIDGTSYPPLHF. Written as DNA, the CDR3 is TGCGCCAGCAGCATAGACGGGACTTCATATCCACCCCTCCACTTT.